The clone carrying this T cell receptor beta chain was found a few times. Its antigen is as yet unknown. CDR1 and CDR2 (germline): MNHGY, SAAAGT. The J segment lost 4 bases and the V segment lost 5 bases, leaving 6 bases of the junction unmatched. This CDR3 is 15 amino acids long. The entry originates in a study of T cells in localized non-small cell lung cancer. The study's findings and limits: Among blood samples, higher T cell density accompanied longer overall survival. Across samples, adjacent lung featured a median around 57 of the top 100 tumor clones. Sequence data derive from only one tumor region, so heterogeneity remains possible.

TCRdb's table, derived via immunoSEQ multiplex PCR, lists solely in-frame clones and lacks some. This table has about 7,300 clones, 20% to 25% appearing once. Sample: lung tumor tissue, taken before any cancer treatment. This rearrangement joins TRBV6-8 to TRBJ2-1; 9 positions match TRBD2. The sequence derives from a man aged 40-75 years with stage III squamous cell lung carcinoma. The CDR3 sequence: CASSISGLAYNEQFF. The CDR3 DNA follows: TGTGCCAGCAGTATCTCGGGACTAGCATACAATGAGCAGTTCTTC.